This T cell receptor (beta chain) was observed in a study of blood T cell repertoires in COVID-19. Profiled with immunoSEQ multiplex PCR; TCRdb holds only in-frame clones, not every one. Found here are some 140,000 clones, approximately 86% of them singletons; the top ten hold approximately 0.63%. The germline V gene has CDR1 SGHAT and CDR2 FQNNGV. The CDR3 is 16 residues long. The ends lost 3 bases at V and 4 bases at J; junction bases unmatched: 5. This receptor was taken from a man in his sixties with COVID-19, enrolled during active disease. Sequenced sample: peripheral blood. This chain uses TRBV11-2 with TRBJ2-2; 10 nucleotides agree with TRBD2. The CDR3 sequence: CASSFTVAGGTGELFF. CDR3 nucleotide sequence: TGTGCCAGCAGCTTTACAGTAGCGGGGGGCACCGGGGAGCTGTTTTTT.